This T cell receptor beta chain was obtained from a study of blood T cells in healthy people across ages. With respect to this clonotype: Its target is unknown.

The study's findings and limits: Researchers judged that diversity estimates from one million T cells fell short of true values. Whereas aged donors had fewer naive CD4+ cells, long-lived donors had more of them and higher diversity.

Through a sample-barcoded 5' primer and a J-beta primer mix, a second PCR was run for roughly 6 to 11 cycles. The authors tagged each cDNA molecule using a template-switch adaptor with 12 random nucleotides. TCRdb ran MiXCR on the 5' RACE reads and lists one entry per CDR3 protein. The sample lists over a million distinct CDR3 sequences; 42% were seen once. V shed 5 bases and J 7 bases; nucleotides not matched to a gene: 13. CDR1 is SGHTA and CDR2 is FQGNSA in the germline V gene. The CDR3 is 16 residues long. Sequenced input: blood. This TCR was recovered from a woman in her late teens or twenties in good health. The chain carries TRBV7-2 and TRBJ1-5, with 8 positions matching TRBD1. The CDR3 here is CASSRQGATDRQPQHF. CDR3 bases: TGTGCCAGCAGCCGTCAGGGGGCAACAGACAGGCAGCCCCAGCATTTT.